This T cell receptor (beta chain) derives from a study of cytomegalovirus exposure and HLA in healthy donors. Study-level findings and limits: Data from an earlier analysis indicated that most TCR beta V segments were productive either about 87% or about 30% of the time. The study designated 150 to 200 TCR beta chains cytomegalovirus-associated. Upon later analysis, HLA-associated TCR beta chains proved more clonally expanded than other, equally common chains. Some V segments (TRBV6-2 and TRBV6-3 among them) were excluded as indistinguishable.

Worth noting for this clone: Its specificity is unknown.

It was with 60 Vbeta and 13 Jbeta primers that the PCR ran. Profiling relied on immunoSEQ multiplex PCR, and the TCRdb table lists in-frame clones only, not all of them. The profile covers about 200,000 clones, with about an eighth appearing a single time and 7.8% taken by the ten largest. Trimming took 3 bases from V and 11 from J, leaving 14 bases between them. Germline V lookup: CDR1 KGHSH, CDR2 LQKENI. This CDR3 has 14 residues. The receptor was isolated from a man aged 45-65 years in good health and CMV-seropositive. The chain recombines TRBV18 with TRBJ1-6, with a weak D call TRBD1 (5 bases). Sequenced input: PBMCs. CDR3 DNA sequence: TGTGCCAGCTCACCGGGGGGGACTACGACACCCCTCCACTTT. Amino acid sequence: CASSPGGTTTPLHF.